This TCR beta chain was obtained from a study of cytomegalovirus exposure and HLA in healthy donors. Whole-study findings and limits: CMV antigen specificity was confirmed in vitro for three CMV-associated chains.

Looked up from germline, CDR1 is MNHEY and CDR2 is SMNVEV (reference sequence). CDR3 length: 13 residues. V was clipped by 3 bases and J by 3 bases; unmatched bases: 1. In regard to this clone: Its antigen is unidentified. This sample includes further DNA sequences coding for the same CDR3.

Here immunoSEQ multiplex PCR was the method, and the copy in TCRdb shows in-frame clones only, minus some. The sample shows 150,000 to 200,000 clones, around 92% of them seen only once. The donors were in the roughly 130-subject validation cohort, distinct from the approximately 700-subject first cohort. This clonotype was obtained from a man between 18 and 35 years old in good health and CMV-seropositive. The chain employs TRBV27 and TRBJ2-7, with TRBD1 identical over 8 bases. The specimen sequenced was PBMCs. DNA for the CDR3: TGTGCCAGCAGTTTTGGACAGGGCTACGAGCAGTACTTC. It codes for CASSFGQGYEQYF.